This T cell receptor beta chain was profiled in a study of control samples from healthy donors and cancer patients. Sequenced by immunoSEQ multiplex PCR; TCRdb stores in-frame clones only, minus some. The data hold around 250,000 clones, with approximately 80% observed a single time. The V gene lost 6 bases and the J gene lost 6 bases, with 17 bases spanning the gap. This CDR3 is built from 15 residues. From germline, CDR1 is MNHEY and CDR2 SMNVEV (reference sequence). The sequenced sample consisted of PBMCs. The TCR sequence derives from a woman aged 60-75 years with lung cancer. V gene TRBV27 combines with J gene TRBJ2-2; D possibly corresponds to TRBD1 (8 bases). Written as DNA, the CDR3 is TGTGCCAGCAGCCGCGGACAGGGAGGGGCCGGGGAGCTGTTTTTT. This sequence encodes CASSRGQGGAGELFF.